The entry below describes one T cell receptor (beta chain). Its binding antigen is unknown. The sequencer was an Illumina HiSeq 2000. 5'RACE template switching, by which a universal primer site and unique molecular identifiers were added, was used to make TCR beta cDNA libraries. Priming for cDNA synthesis came from the TCR beta constant segment, and two successive PCR amplification steps followed. The original pipeline was this. Reads were demultiplexed and grouped by UMI with MIGEC, and clonotypes were assembled and quantified with MiTCR. To remove erroneous sequences, TCR cDNA sequences were retained only when supported by two or more reads. Downstream repertoire analysis used the tcR package, and clonotypes were matched across fractions by CDR3 nucleotide sequence plus V segment. VDJmatch was used to annotate antigen specificity against VDJdb, with one amino acid substitution in CDR3 allowed. The reads underwent TCRdb reprocessing, giving one record for each CDR3 protein sequence and no DNA. TCRdb's processing, not the study's, gives the V and J calls here. The sample's table covers 500,000 to 600,000 distinct CDR3 sequences. The top ten clones comprise approximately 3.5% of the sample.

To determine HCMV serostatus, a commercial ELISA kit was used to detect HCMV-specific IgG in serum. Ficoll density gradient centrifugation was used to isolate peripheral blood mononuclear cells from blood. From the germline V gene, CDR1 is SGHVS and CDR2 is FQNEAQ. CDR3 length: 15 amino acids, cysteine to phenylalanine. No DNA accompanies this entry. The sample comes from a study of T cells expressing NK-cell markers (TCRdb year 2020). Regarding the complete study: Three sorted T-cell subsets (CD3+CD56+NKG2C+, CD3+CD56+NKG2C- and CD3+CD56-NKG2C+) from about 8 donors had their TCR beta-chain repertoires profiled. Among the eight sequenced donors, seven were HCMV-seropositive and one was HCMV-seronegative. The study sequenced eight donors, all healthy volunteers chosen at random: three men and five women. Illumina HiSeq 2000/2500, MiSeq or NextSeq was used to sequence libraries as 2 x 150 bp reads.

Study-level results and caveats: For roughly six donors, the dominant CD3+CD56+NKG2C+ clonotypes were among the top 10 CD8+ clonotypes and accounted for roughly 1.0-8% of CD8+ T cells. Whether the expanded NKG2C-expressing T cell clones were specific for HCMV antigens was left unclear. Those dominant clonotypes were again the most abundant among CD3+CD56-NKG2C+ cells in a handful of donors, at roughly 28.3-65%.

This TCR came from a man younger than 35 in good health. Donor details come from another sample of the same person, matched by shared clones. The chain was built from TRBV7-8 and TRBJ2-3; the TRBD2 assignment by TCRdb is unverifiable without DNA. Specimen: blood T cells: a sorted CD56 or NKG2C T cell subset, CD4+ or CD8+ T cells, or bulk PBMC T cells (not recorded which). The CDR3 is CASSTGTSGSDTQYF. Joined to the reference TRBV7-8 and TRBJ2-3 proteins, this CDR3 gives the full variable domain: GAGVSQSPRYKVAKRGQDVALRCDPISGHVSLFWYQQALGQGPEFLTYFQNEAQLDKSGLPSDRFFAERPEGSVSTLKIQRTQQEDSAVYLCASSTGTSGSDTQYFGPGTRLTVL.